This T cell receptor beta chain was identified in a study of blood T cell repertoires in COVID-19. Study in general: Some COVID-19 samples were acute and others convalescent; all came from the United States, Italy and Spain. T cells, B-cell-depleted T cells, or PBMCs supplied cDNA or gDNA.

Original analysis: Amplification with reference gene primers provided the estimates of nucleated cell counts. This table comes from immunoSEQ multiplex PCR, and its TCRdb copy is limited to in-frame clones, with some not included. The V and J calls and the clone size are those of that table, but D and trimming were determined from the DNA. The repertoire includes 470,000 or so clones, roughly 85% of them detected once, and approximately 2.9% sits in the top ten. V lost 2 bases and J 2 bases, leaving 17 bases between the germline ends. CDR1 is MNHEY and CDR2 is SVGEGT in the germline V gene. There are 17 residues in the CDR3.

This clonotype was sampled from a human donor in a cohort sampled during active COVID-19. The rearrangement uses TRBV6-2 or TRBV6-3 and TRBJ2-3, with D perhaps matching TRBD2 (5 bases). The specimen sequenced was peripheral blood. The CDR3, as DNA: TGTGCCAGCAGTTACCTTCTAGCCGCTAGCTACACAGATACGCAGTATTTT. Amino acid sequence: CASSYLLAASYTDTQYF.